Detailed here is one T cell receptor (beta chain). Its matching antigen is unknown. The length of the CDR3 is 15 residues. With 4 bases clipped from V and 4 bases from J, the junction kept 7 bases outside the gene matches. Germline CDR1 is MDHEN and CDR2 is SYDVKM. The data were obtained in a study of cytomegalovirus exposure and HLA in healthy donors. Study conclusions and caveats: Immune exposure was documented only through CMV serostatus.

Both 60 Vbeta primers and 13 Jbeta primers went into the PCR. Method: immunoSEQ multiplex PCR; TCRdb's copy keeps in-frame clones and lacks some. The data show 90,000 to 120,000 clones, approximately 80% seen once. The sequenced material came from PBMCs. The TCR was taken from a woman aged 18-29 years in good health and CMV-seropositive. This rearrangement joins TRBV28 to TRBJ2-1; TRBD2 matches at 7 bases. CDR3 sequence (DNA): TGTGCCAGCAGTTCCGGGGGGAGTACGTACAATGAGCAGTTCTTC. Encoded protein: CASSSGGSTYNEQFF.